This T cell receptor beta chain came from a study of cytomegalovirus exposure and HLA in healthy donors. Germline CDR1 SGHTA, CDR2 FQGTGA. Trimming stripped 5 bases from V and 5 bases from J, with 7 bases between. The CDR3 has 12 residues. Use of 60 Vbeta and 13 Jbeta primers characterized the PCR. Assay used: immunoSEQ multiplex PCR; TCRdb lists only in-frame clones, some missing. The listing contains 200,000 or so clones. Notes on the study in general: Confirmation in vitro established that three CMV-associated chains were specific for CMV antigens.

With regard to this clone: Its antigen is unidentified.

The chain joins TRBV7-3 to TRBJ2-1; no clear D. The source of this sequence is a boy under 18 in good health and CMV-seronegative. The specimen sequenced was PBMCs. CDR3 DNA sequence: TGTGCCAGCAGCACCGGTAACAATGAGCAGTTCTTC. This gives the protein CASSTGNNEQFF.